The 24 T cell receptor beta chains listed next were all sequenced from one sample in a study of T cell repertoires in cytomegalovirus infection. MiXCR, applied by TCRdb to the reads, yields one record per CDR3 protein. The sample yields 400,000 or so distinct CDR3 sequences, around 32% seen once. The sequencing input was PBMCs. These receptors all stem from a human donor in good health (CMV status not recorded). Some clones in this sample may be carry-over from other donors' samples.

This clonotype has just a few counts. The chain joins TRBV18 to TRBJ1-4; 7 nucleotides align to TRBD1. There are 15 residues in the CDR3. With V trimmed by 6 bases and J by 8 bases, 12 bases remained unmatched. CDR1 is KGHSH, CDR2 LQKENI, per germline. The CDR3 region is CASSPERQGAEKLFF. The CDR3 DNA sequence: TGTGCCAGCTCTCCCGAAAGACAGGGTGCGGAAAAACTGTTTTTT.

The rearrangement uses TRBV6-5 and TRBJ1-1, with D unresolved. CDR1 and CDR2 from the germline V gene are MNHEY and SVGAGI. There are 12 residues in the CDR3. V shed 8 bases and J shed 1 base, with 8 bases lying between them. DNA for the CDR3: TGTGCCAGCCTCACAGAGAACACTGAAGCTTTCTTT. Its translation is CASLTENTEAFF.

This clonotype was seen at least ten times. V usage is TRBV7-2 and J usage is TRBJ1-5, with D hard to call. V was pared by 3 bases and J by 5 bases, with 5 bases between. The CDR3 has 12 residues. Germline assignment: CDR1 SGHTA and CDR2 FQGNSA. The CDR3 is CASSFKDQPQHF. Here the CDR3 DNA reads TGTGCCAGCAGCTTTAAGGATCAGCCCCAGCATTTT.

In its sample, this clonotype was seen a few times. The rearrangement links TRBV6-2 or TRBV6-3 to TRBJ2-1; TRBD2 aligns across 16 bases. The CDR3 is 20 residues long. V was clipped by 7 bases and J by 4 bases; unmatched bases: 16. In germline, CDR1 is MNHEY, CDR2 SVGEGT. CDR3 protein: CASTQPGLAGGPTSYNEQFF. In DNA form, the CDR3 reads TGTGCCAGCACCCAACCGGGACTAGCGGGGGGGCCGACCTCATACAATGAGCAGTTCTTC.

J is TRBJ2-1 and V is TRBV5-6; D uncertain. Per germline, CDR1 SGHDT and CDR2 YYEEEE. This CDR3 spans 12 amino acids. Trimming shortened V by 2 bases and J by 9 bases, and 9 bases separated the two germline ends. The CDR3, as DNA: TGTGCCAGCAGCTTTCCTCTCGGTGAGCAGTTCTTC. Translating gives CASSFPLGEQFF.

The chain links TRBV2 to TRBJ1-1; 7 nucleotides agree with TRBD1. The germline CDR1 and CDR2 sequences are SNHLY and FYNNEI. This CDR3 contains 13 residues. V was pared by 4 bases and J by 7 bases, with 6 bases of the junction left unmatched. CDR3 sequence reads: CASSARGHDEAFF. The CDR3 DNA follows: TGTGCCAGCAGTGCAAGGGGGCATGATGAAGCTTTCTTT.

This clonotype was seen many times. The chain couples TRBV7-2 to TRBJ2-2, with TRBD1 identical over 8 bases. V shed 5 bases and J 3 bases; nucleotides not matched to a gene: 5. The CDR3 length is 15 residues. Germline lookup yields CDR1 SGHTA and CDR2 FQGNSA. The CDR3 loop reads CASSRDRTYTGELFF. The CDR3 DNA sequence: TGTGCCAGCAGCCGGGACAGGACCTACACCGGGGAGCTGTTTTTT.

This chain connects TRBV2 to TRBJ2-1; 7 nucleotides line up with TRBD1. CDR1 is SNHLY and CDR2 is FYNNEI in the germline V gene. With 8 bases clipped from V and 7 bases from J, the junction kept 8 bases outside the gene matches. The CDR3 extends over 13 amino acids. The CDR3 DNA reads TGTGCCAGCCTCGGGGACAGCAAAAATGAGCAGTTCTTC. Protein: CASLGDSKNEQFF.

This clonotype came up a few times. In DNA, the CDR3 is TGTGCCAGCATGGGTGGACAGTCCTACGAGCAGTACTTC. Translated: CASMGGQSYEQYF. V is TRBV28 and J is TRBJ2-7, with D maybe TRBD1 (6 bases). Germline assignment: CDR1 MDHEN and CDR2 SYDVKM. With 7 bases removed from V and 1 base from J, the gap between germline ends came to 11 bases. CDR3 length: 13 amino acids.

The chain combines TRBV6-1 with TRBJ2-1; TRBD1 agrees at 7 bases. Germline values: CDR1 MNHNS, CDR2 SASEGT. CDR3 length: 18 residues. With V trimmed by 5 bases and J by 0 bases, 13 bases remained unmatched. CDR3 coding DNA: TGTGCCAGCAGTTTTAGGGACAGCCAAATTAGCTCCTACAATGAGCAGTTCTTC. Encoded protein: CASSFRDSQISSYNEQFF.

This clonotype came up a few times. The rearrangement links TRBV10-3 to TRBJ2-5; D is tentatively TRBD1 or TRBD2 (6 bases each). The CDR3 contains 15 residues. Looked up from germline, CDR1 is ENHRY and CDR2 is SYGVKD. The germline V and J ends were trimmed by 10 bases and 1 base, with 19 bases remaining between them. The CDR3 protein is CATSPGTGAQETQYF. In DNA, the CDR3 is TGTGCCACCTCCCCCGGGACGGGGGCCCAAGAGACCCAGTACTTC.

The chain joins TRBV10-3 to TRBJ1-1, with TRBD1 identical over 10 bases. Looked up from germline, CDR1 is ENHRY and CDR2 is SYGVKD. V lost 6 bases and J lost 5; bases outside the gene matches: 9. The CDR3 extends over 15 amino acids. The CDR3 loop reads CAIRESGTGATEAFF. CDR3 sequence (DNA): TGTGCCATCAGGGAATCCGGGACAGGGGCAACTGAAGCTTTCTTT.

In its sample, this clonotype was seen many times. DNA for the CDR3: TGTGCCAGCAGCTTAGTAGCCAACAATCAGCCCCAGCATTTT. Its protein is CASSLVANNQPQHF. The gene calls are TRBV7-8 and TRBJ1-5; D remains unclear. The V end lost 1 base, the J end lost 3 bases, and 7 bases lay between the germline ends. The CDR3 contains 14 residues. Looked up from germline, CDR1 is SGHVS and CDR2 is FQNEAQ.

This clonotype was seen at least ten times. The J gene is TRBJ2-1, the V gene TRBV6-2 or TRBV6-3; D is unresolved. The CDR3 is 15 amino acids. V was trimmed by 4 bases and J by 5 bases, leaving 15 bases between them. Germline CDR1 reads MNHEY; CDR2 reads SVGEGT. CDR3 in amino acids: CASSSAPRPNNEQFF. The CDR3 DNA reads as TGTGCCAGCAGTTCAGCCCCCCGACCCAACAATGAGCAGTTCTTC.

The chain couples TRBV7-6 to TRBJ2-7, with a tentative D call TRBD1 (6 bases). The germline V gene encodes CDR1 SGHVS and CDR2 FNYEAQ. The CDR3 is made up of 14 amino acids. Trimming left V 6 bases short and J 7 bases short, with 19 bases between. The CDR3: CASRDGTLEGEQYF. CDR3 sequence (DNA): TGTGCCAGCAGGGATGGGACACTGGAAGGGGAGCAGTACTTC.

The CDR3 loop reads CASSLLGGPQNSPLHF. The CDR3 DNA reads as TGTGCCAGCAGCTTATTGGGGGGGCCTCAAAATTCACCCCTCCACTTT. The J gene is TRBJ1-6, the V gene TRBV7-2; D perhaps matches TRBD1 (6 bases). CDR1 is SGHTA and CDR2 is FQGNSA in the germline V gene. The length of the CDR3 is 16 residues. The V gene lost 2 bases and the J gene lost 7 bases, with 15 bases spanning the gap.

Many counts were recorded for this clonotype. This chain connects TRBV11-3 to TRBJ1-6; no reliable D call. This CDR3 is built from 17 residues. Germline V gives CDR1 SGHNT, CDR2 YENEEA. V lost 0 bases and J lost 8, with 17 bases in between. The CDR3 loop reads CASSLDQRGRSDSPLHF. CDR3 coding DNA: TGTGCCAGCAGCTTAGATCAGAGAGGCAGGAGCGATTCACCCCTCCACTTT.

The V and J genes are TRBV5-1 and TRBJ2-7; D might be TRBD1 (5 bases). CDR1 is SGHRS and CDR2 is YFSETQ in the germline V gene. The CDR3 spans 14 residues. V was clipped by 4 bases and J by 2 bases, with 13 bases between them. The CDR3 loop is CASSDGGATYEQYF. The DNA for the CDR3 is TGCGCCAGCAGCGATGGTGGGGCCACCTACGAGCAGTACTTC.

This clonotype was counted a few times. The chain employs TRBV7-2 and TRBJ2-1; 13 nucleotides line up with TRBD2. The CDR3 is made up of 20 amino acids. Germline V gives CDR1 SGHTA, CDR2 FQGNSA. The J segment lost 2 bases and the V segment lost 4 bases, leaving 14 bases of the junction unmatched. This CDR3 reads CASSSGPPGTSGEPYNEQFF. For the CDR3, the DNA is TGTGCCAGCAGCTCAGGCCCCCCTGGGACTAGCGGGGAGCCCTACAATGAGCAGTTCTTC. The whole variable domain, remainder taken from reference TRBV7-2 and TRBJ2-1, is GAGVSQSPSNKVTEKGKDVELRCDPISGHTALYWYRQSLGQGLEFLIYFQGNSAPDKSGLPSDRFSAERTGGSVSTLTIQRTQQEDSAVYLCASSSGPPGTSGEPYNEQFFGPGTRLTVL.

The chain carries TRBV7-9 and TRBJ2-5; D ambiguous. CDR1 SEHNR and CDR2 FQNEAQ come from the germline V gene (reference sequence). CDR3 length: 12 amino acids. V gave up 4 bases and J gave up 2 bases, with 5 bases separating them. The CDR3 reads CASSWGQETQYF. The CDR3, as DNA: TGTGCCAGCAGCTGGGGACAAGAGACCCAGTACTTC.

The table lists this clonotype with a few counts. A read error may explain this, as a much larger clone is one base away. This rearrangement joins TRBV7-2 to TRBJ1-2; possible D gene TRBD1, 5 bases. V shed 8 bases and J shed 9 bases, with 16 bases lying between them. Looked up from germline, CDR1 is SGHTA and CDR2 is FQGNSA. This CDR3 has 12 residues. The CDR3 region has the DNA TGTGCCAGCCGCCGGGGCACGGAGTGCTACACCTTC. It translates to CASRRGTECYTF.

This clonotype was counted at least ten times. V is TRBV7-2 and J is TRBJ1-2; possibly TRBD1 for D (5 bases). Looked up from germline, CDR1 is SGHTA and CDR2 is FQGNSA. V lost 5 bases and J 8 bases, leaving 18 bases between the germline ends. The CDR3 is 14 amino acids. The DNA of the CDR3 is TGTGCCAGCAGCCCACAAGGGACCGGAGCGGGCTACACCTTC. This codes for CASSPQGTGAGYTF. The variable domain in full, with the rest retrieved from reference TRBV7-2 and TRBJ1-2, is GAGVSQSPSNKVTEKGKDVELRCDPISGHTALYWYRQSLGQGLEFLIYFQGNSAPDKSGLPSDRFSAERTGGSVSTLTIQRTQQEDSAVYLCASSPQGTGAGYTFGSGTRLTVV.

There are many counts of this clonotype. This chain joins TRBV7-8 and TRBJ2-1, with TRBD2 identical over 11 bases. Germline CDR1 and CDR2: SGHVS and FQNEAQ. The CDR3 is 18 residues long. The junction had 11 bases not matched to a gene; V was cut back by 3 bases and J by 4 bases. The chain's CDR3 is CASSLANRLAGRYNEQFF. The DNA for the CDR3 is TGTGCCAGCAGCTTGGCTAACCGACTAGCGGGGAGATACAATGAGCAGTTCTTC.

This clonotype was seen ten or more times. The V gene is TRBV7-2, the J gene TRBJ1-1; TRBD1 matches at 8 bases. Germline CDR1 reads SGHTA; CDR2 reads FQGNSA. V trimming: 5 bases; J trimming: 0 bases; junction bases outside the gene matches: 5. This CDR3 has 15 amino acids. The CDR3 reads CASSLTGALNTEAFF. CDR3 nucleotides: TGTGCCAGCAGCCTGACAGGGGCCCTGAACACTGAAGCTTTCTTT.